The clone carrying this TCR beta chain was detected only once. In the original processing: Reference gene primer amplification in the assay estimated nucleated cell counts. Clones were sequenced by immunoSEQ multiplex PCR, and TCRdb holds only the in-frame ones, with some missing. V and J calls and clone size are given by that table; D and trimming were obtained from the DNA. The sample gives nearly 110,000 clones, about 90% of which show up once; 1% to 1.5% is in the top ten. This CDR3 contains 14 residues. Germline lookup yields CDR1 SGHDN and CDR2 FVKESK. V lost 4 bases to trimming and J lost 1 base; unmatched junction nucleotides: 2. The data belong to a study of blood T cell repertoires in COVID-19. Study-level background: The United States, Italy and Spain supplied acute and convalescent COVID-19 samples. T cells, B-cell-depleted T cells, or PBMCs provided the cDNA or gDNA that served as material.

The sequenced sample consisted of peripheral blood. The chain carries TRBV14 and TRBJ2-7; 9 nucleotides line up with TRBD2. This TCR came from a woman in her twenties or thirties with acute or convalescent COVID-19. CDR3 DNA: TGTGCCAGCAGCCTAGCGGGAGTATCCTACGAGCAGTACTTC. Translation: CASSLAGVSYEQYF.